These T cell receptor beta chains were read from a single sample in a study of blood T cell repertoires in COVID-19. Here immunoSEQ multiplex PCR was the method, and the copy in TCRdb shows in-frame clones only, minus some. Of 150,000 or so clones detected, about 80% appear once; the ten largest clones hold 35% to 45%. The sample consisted of peripheral blood. All receptors come from a human donor in a cohort sampled during active COVID-19. Each CDR3 is given with its conserved first and last residue. Fields, in order: J gene, V gene, D gene, CDR3 protein. The D gene is left open where the match is weak.

>TRBJ2-3|TRBV7-2|-
CASSFSFGGWDTQYF
>TRBJ2-2|TRBV5-1|-
CASSLVGLVTGELFF
>TRBJ1-1|TRBV12-3/TRBV12-4|-
CASSRGTNTEAFF
>TRBJ1-2|TRBV6-5|-
CATSPGNYGYTF
>TRBJ1-2|TRBV19|TRBD1
CASSTRQGDGYTF
>TRBJ1-2|TRBV27|TRBD1
CASSDHRGHGYTF
>TRBJ1-6|TRBV19|TRBD1
CASSMFRDRVGSPLHF
>TRBJ2-7|TRBV4-2|TRBD1
CASSQEGGRGPYEQYF
>TRBJ1-1|TRBV10-3|TRBD1
CATHRQGNLNTEAFF
>TRBJ1-5|TRBV9|-
CASSVGAENQPQHF
>TRBJ2-5|TRBV5-1|TRBD1
CASSSTTGEETQYF
>TRBJ1-1|TRBV10-2|-
CASSDRRGAEAFF
>TRBJ2-3|TRBV11-3|-
CASSSLLVSTTDTQYF
>TRBJ1-3|TRBV29-1|-
CSVAPDSVGNTIYF
>TRBJ2-5|TRBV24-1|-
CATSDSRGLETQYF
>TRBJ2-3|TRBV6-2/TRBV6-3|TRBD2
CASSSGLAGEDTQYF
>TRBJ2-7|TRBV7-6|-
CASSLGAGKPYEQYF
>TRBJ1-3|TRBV6-2/TRBV6-3|-
CASSYPDGDRSSGNTIYF
>TRBJ1-2|TRBV19|TRBD1
CASSLSGGLPNYGYTF
>TRBJ2-7|TRBV6-1|TRBD2
CASTLAGVIYEQYF